This note documents a single T cell receptor beta chain sequence. The antigen is not known. This entry is derived from a study of a mutant IDH1 vaccine in newly diagnosed glioma. About the study: In some groups vaccination began 4-6 weeks post-radiotherapy; others received it with temozolomide. The treated population exhibited a male proportion of about 62%, a female proportion of 37.5%, and a mean age of approximately 41 years. The therapy given earlier, which was standard therapy, consisted of radiotherapy, temozolomide, or both, and most of the patients received both. Broader study findings: Patients mounted vaccine-induced immune responses in 93.3% of cases.

Time point: week 35, safety follow-up. Alongside topical imiquimod, each dose of vaccine comprised 300 ug of mutant IDH1 20-mer peptide. Trimming cost V 4 bases and J 1 base; bases outside gene matches: 9. The CDR3 has 16 residues. Germline V gene lookup returns CDR1 SGDLS and CDR2 YYNGEE. Here immunoSEQ multiplex PCR was the method, and the copy in TCRdb shows in-frame clones only, minus some. The sample lists 50,000 to 70,000 clones; less than 90% were seen once. The gene calls are TRBV9 and TRBJ2-7; 9 bases map to TRBD1. The sample here was PBMCs, taken from a glioma patient whose treatment included an IDH1 peptide vaccine. This sequence was found in a man aged 30-40 years with glioma. The CDR3 DNA sequence: TGTGCCAGCAGCCCCAGTGTCGGGACAGGGTCCTACGAGCAGTACTTC. As protein: CASSPSVGTGSYEQYF.